This is a list of T cell receptor beta chains from one sample in a study of blood T cells in healthy people across ages. TCRdb called the 5' RACE reads again in MiXCR, with one record for every CDR3 protein. The sample lists 1.5 million to 2 million distinct CDR3 sequences; roughly two fifths were seen once. Input material: blood. These TCRs come from a human donor in good health. Both conserved end residues are part of each CDR3. The order of the fields is V gene, D gene, clone size, J gene, CDR3 protein, CDR3 DNA. D genes are given only for firm matches. Clone sizes are given selectively: once, few, many, or a class where the clone is expanded.

TRBV7-2	.	.	TRBJ2-7	CASSLLLSSYEQYF	TGTGCCAGCAGCTTACTATTAAGCTCCTACGAGCAGTACTTC
TRBV7-2	.	.	TRBJ2-4	CASSLTRSVPLVGEQYF	TGTGCCAGCAGCTTAACCAGATCCGTCCCTCTTGTGGGGGAGCAGTACTTC
TRBV9	.	.	TRBJ2-1	CASSVGWRFNVEQFF	TGTGCCAGCAGCGTAGGCTGGAGATTCAACGTTGAGCAGTTCTTC
TRBV5-1	.	.	TRBJ2-1	CTSSASGSDEQFF	TGCACCAGCAGCGCTTCAGGGTCGGATGAGCAGTTCTTC
TRBV28	TRBD1	.	TRBJ2-7	CASNGQGAVYEQYF	TGTGCCAGCAATGGACAGGGGGCTGTCTACGAGCAGTACTTC
TRBV12-3/TRBV12-4	TRBD1	.	TRBJ2-5	CASNRGMETQYF	TGTGCCAGTAACAGGGGGATGGAGACCCAGTACTTC
TRBV6-2/TRBV6-3	.	.	TRBJ2-2	CASSYLRLNTGELFF	TGTGCCAGCAGTTACTTGCGCTTAAACACCGGGGAGCTGTTTTTT
TRBV5-5	.	.	TRBJ1-1	CASSATGGQTEAFF	TGTGCCAGCAGCGCGACGGGGGGGCAGACTGAAGCTTTCTTT
TRBV24-1	.	few	TRBJ2-5	CATKLQGEETQYF	TGTGCCACCAAGTTACAGGGAGAAGAGACCCAGTACTTC
TRBV7-8	TRBD1	few	TRBJ1-2	CASSYPRDRADDYGYTF	TGTGCCAGCAGCTATCCCCGGGACAGGGCTGATGACTATGGCTACACCTTC
TRBV20-1	.	.	TRBJ2-3	CSARDKLGLFEAQYF	TGCAGTGCTAGAGATAAGTTGGGGTTATTTGAGGCGCAGTATTTT
TRBV29-1	TRBD2	.	TRBJ2-3	CSVEGLAGTEGRTDTQYF	TGCAGCGTGGAGGGACTAGCGGGAACCGAGGGGCGCACAGATACGCAGTATTTT
TRBV20-1	.	.	TRBJ1-1	CSAIHNTEAFF	TGCAGTGCTATCCATAACACTGAAGCTTTCTTT
TRBV7-2	TRBD1	few	TRBJ2-7	CASSRNRGEQYF	TGTGCCAGCAGCCGTAACAGGGGCGAGCAGTACTTC
TRBV20-1	.	many	TRBJ2-5	CSAEEPGSWETQYF	TGCAGTGCTGAGGAGCCGGGATCATGGGAGACCCAGTACTTC
TRBV4-1	.	few	TRBJ1-6	CASSQGQVNSPLHF	TGCGCCAGCAGCCAAGGACAGGTGAATTCACCCCTCCACTTT
TRBV29-1	.	.	TRBJ2-3	CSVEPTTRTDTQYF	TGCAGCGTTGAACCCACGACCCGCACAGATACGCAGTATTTT
TRBV6-2/TRBV6-3	TRBD1	few	TRBJ2-1	CASTTTRTGGSEQFF	TGTGCCAGCACCACCACTCGGACAGGTGGGAGTGAGCAGTTCTTC
TRBV5-1	.	once	TRBJ1-1	CASSRGGAARGTEAFF	TGCGCCAGCAGCCGGGGTGGAGCCGCACGGGGCACTGAAGCTTTCTTT
TRBV10-3	.	.	TRBJ1-5	CAISQGQLNQPQHF	TGTGCCATCAGTCAAGGACAGCTAAATCAGCCCCAGCATTTT
TRBV9	.	.	TRBJ2-1	CASSPPSSFNEQFF	TGTGCCAGCAGCCCCCCGAGCTCTTTCAATGAGCAGTTCTTC
TRBV4-3	.	few	TRBJ1-1	CASSQLTGSGTEAFF	TGCGCCAGCAGCCAGCTAACAGGATCGGGAACTGAAGCTTTCTTT
TRBV9	.	.	TRBJ2-3	CASSARGLGNTQYF	TGTGCCAGCAGCGCCCGGGGCCTAGGAAATACGCAGTATTTT
TRBV7-9	.	.	TRBJ2-7	CASSPSGWAAYEQYF	TGTGCCAGCAGCCCTAGTGGGTGGGCCGCCTACGAGCAGTACTTC
TRBV28	TRBD1	.	TRBJ2-2	CASHDRDTGELFF	TGTGCCAGCCATGACAGGGACACCGGGGAGCTGTTTTTT
TRBV7-2	.	.	TRBJ2-7	CASSLAEVGPFEQYF	TGTGCCAGCAGCTTGGCAGAAGTGGGCCCGTTCGAGCAGTACTTC
TRBV4-3	.	.	TRBJ1-1	CASSQGHSTYESKAFF	TGCGCCAGCAGCCAAGGGCATTCGACATATGAATCTAAAGCTTTCTTT
TRBV20-1	.	.	TRBJ2-5	CSARGFGQETQYF	TGCAGTGCTAGGGGGTTCGGTCAAGAGACCCAGTACTTC
TRBV4-2	TRBD2	once	TRBJ2-3	CASSQDHQRGDTDTQYF	TGTGCCAGCAGCCAAGATCACCAGCGGGGGGACACAGATACGCAGTATTTT
TRBV9	.	few	TRBJ2-1	CASSPRGQTYNEQFF	TGTGCCAGCAGCCCGAGGGGTCAGACTTACAATGAGCAGTTCTTC
TRBV15	.	.	TRBJ2-3	CATSRGTGGRGTDTQYF	TGTGCCACCAGCAGAGGGACTGGCGGCAGGGGCACAGATACGCAGTATTTT
TRBV3-1	.	few	TRBJ2-5	CASSQAFQETQYF	TGTGCCAGCAGCCAAGCATTCCAAGAGACCCAGTACTTC
TRBV4-2	.	.	TRBJ2-1	CASSPLLRGAGNEQFF	TGTGCCAGCAGCCCCCTCCTCAGGGGGGCGGGAAATGAGCAGTTCTTC
TRBV27	.	.	TRBJ2-3	CASSLNWGDTQYF	TGTGCCAGCAGCCTTAACTGGGGAGATACGCAGTATTTT
TRBV20-1	TRBD2	once	TRBJ2-7	CSAPTGLAPYEQYF	TGCAGTGCTCCCACTGGACTAGCTCCCTACGAGCAGTACTTC
TRBV11-2	TRBD1	many	TRBJ2-5	CASSAGTGRAETQYF	TGTGCCAGCAGCGCCGGGACAGGGAGGGCAGAGACCCAGTACTTC
TRBV20-1	.	.	TRBJ2-3	CSARNAASDTQYF	TGCAGTGCTCGCAATGCGGCGTCGGATACGCAGTATTTT
TRBV6-6	.	.	TRBJ1-2	CASSYPAGYGYTF	TGTGCCAGCAGTTACCCGGCGGGCTATGGCTACACCTTC
TRBV7-2	.	.	TRBJ1-5	CASSLWGAGSNQPQHF	TGTGCCAGCAGCTTATGGGGGGCCGGTAGCAATCAGCCCCAGCATTTT
TRBV5-8	.	.	TRBJ2-4	CASSPPLLEIQYF	TGTGCCAGCAGCCCTCCGCTCCTGGAGATTCAGTACTTC
TRBV7-2	TRBD2	few	TRBJ2-7	CASRPPGEGYEQYF	TGTGCCAGCAGACCCCCCGGGGAGGGATACGAGCAGTACTTC
TRBV6-2/TRBV6-3	.	once	TRBJ2-2	CASSWVPILTTGELFF	TGTGCCAGCAGTTGGGTACCAATCCTGACCACCGGGGAGCTGTTTTTT
TRBV7-6	TRBD1	.	TRBJ2-1	CASSSPSNGQVGSYNEQFF	TGTGCCAGCAGCTCCCCTAGCAACGGACAGGTCGGATCCTACAATGAGCAGTTCTTC
TRBV12-3/TRBV12-4	.	.	TRBJ2-6	CASSLERVDEANVLTF	TGTGCCAGCAGTTTGGAAAGGGTAGATGAGGCCAACGTCCTGACTTTC
TRBV9	TRBD1	.	TRBJ2-3	CASTGQGEDTQYF	TGTGCCAGCACTGGACAGGGGGAAGATACGCAGTATTTT
TRBV7-9	TRBD1	.	TRBJ2-7	CASSSQGGQGKYEQYF	TGTGCCAGCAGCTCGCAAGGGGGACAGGGAAAGTACGAGCAGTACTTC
TRBV14	.	.	TRBJ1-6	CASSQTANSPLHF	TGTGCCAGCAGCCAAACAGCCAATTCACCCCTCCACTTT
TRBV7-9	.	.	TRBJ2-3	CASSPRRGFKDTQYF	TGTGCCAGCAGCCCCCGGAGGGGATTTAAAGATACGCAGTATTTT
TRBV5-6	TRBD1	.	TRBJ2-1	CASSLDRGKKFF	TGTGCCAGCAGTCTCGACAGGGGTAAGAAGTTCTTC
TRBV29-1	TRBD1	.	TRBJ1-6	CSVLDRANSPLHF	TGCAGCGTTCTGGACAGGGCGAATTCACCCCTCCACTTT
TRBV12-3/TRBV12-4	.	.	TRBJ1-2	CASSLRARGTINYGYTF	TGTGCCAGCAGTTTACGAGCGCGGGGGACCATAAACTATGGCTACACCTTC